The 28 T cell receptor beta chains listed next were all sequenced from one sample in a study of T cells after yellow fever vaccination. MiXCR was run by TCRdb on the 5' RACE reads, yielding one entry per CDR3 protein. The sample records 150,000 to 200,000 distinct CDR3 sequences, approximately 6.7% being singletons. The input for sequencing was CD4+ T cells sorted from PBMCs, taken 5 days after the first yellow fever vaccination. The receptors come from a man in his late teens or twenties who received the YFV17D yellow fever vaccine.

In this sample, this clonotype turned up many times. This chain uses TRBV7-6 with TRBJ2-2; D unresolved. CDR3 length equals 12 residues. With 3 bases removed from V and 10 bases from J, the gap between germline ends came to 9 bases. The germline CDR1 and CDR2 sequences are SGHVS and FNYEAQ. The CDR3 here is CASSLNMMELFF. The CDR3 DNA sequence: TGTGCCAGCAGCTTGAATATGATGGAGCTGTTTTTT.

The chain joins TRBV5-6 to TRBJ2-1; 7 bases line up with TRBD2. Per germline, CDR1 SGHDT and CDR2 YYEEEE. Trimming at V came to 5 bases and at J to 8 bases, leaving 13 bases not matched to a gene. The CDR3 covers 15 residues. In DNA form, the CDR3 reads TGTGCCAGCAGTTGGGACTACTCTGTTGGTGATGAGCAGTTCTTC. Protein: CASSWDYSVGDEQFF.

About this clonotype: This may come from a read error, since a much larger clone is one base off. The chain recombines TRBV7-6 with TRBJ2-5; unclear D gene. Per germline, CDR1 SGHVS and CDR2 FNYEAQ. The CDR3 sequence is 14 residues long. CDR3 residues: CASSPAQLQETKYF. DNA of the CDR3: TGTGCCAGCAGCCCCGCCCAATTACAAGAGACCAAGTACTTC.

Many counts were recorded for this clonotype. This chain links TRBV19 with TRBJ1-2; the D gene is possibly TRBD1 (5 bases). Deletions cut 4 bases from V and 2 bases from J, with 11 bases between. CDR3 length: 14 residues. CDR1 is LNHDA and CDR2 is SQIVND in the germline V gene (reference sequence). CDR3: CASSRGTANYGYTF. The CDR3 DNA reads as TGTGCCAGTAGTAGAGGGACGGCGAACTATGGCTACACCTTC. Variable domain in full (rest from reference TRBV19 and TRBJ1-2): DGGITQSPKYLFRKEGQNVTLSCEQNLNHDAMYWYRQDPGQGLRLIYYSQIVNDFQKGDIAEGYSVSREKKESFPLTVTSAQKNPTAFYLCASSRGTANYGYTFGSGTRLTVV.

This clonotype was counted between two and nine times. The rearrangement links TRBV5-1 to TRBJ2-2; D may correspond to TRBD1 or TRBD2 (5 bases each). The germline gives CDR1 SGHRS, CDR2 YFSETQ. The CDR3 is made up of 16 amino acids. V lost 4 bases to trimming and J lost 5 bases, with 18 bases between them. The CDR3 sequence: CASSPRDPGSTGELFF. The CDR3 region has the DNA TGCGCCAGCAGCCCCCGGGACCCCGGTTCGACCGGGGAGCTGTTTTTT.

This clonotype came up many times. The chain uses TRBV4-2 and TRBJ1-1; TRBD1 agrees at 7 bases. The CDR3 extends over 15 amino acids. V dropped 1 base and J dropped 0; count of bases not matched to a gene: 2. Germline loops: CDR1 LGHNA, CDR2 YNFKEQ. In DNA, the CDR3 is TGTGCCAGCAGCCAAGGGACAGGCCTGAACACTGAAGCTTTCTTT. Translated, it gives CASSQGTGLNTEAFF.

This clonotype has a handful of counts. V usage is TRBV7-2 and J usage is TRBJ1-3; no firm D call. The CDR3 runs 12 residues. Germline CDR1 reads SGHTA; CDR2 reads FQGNSA. Trimming took off 3 bases at V and 16 bases at J, with 16 bases between the two ends. CDR3 DNA: TGTGCCAGCAGCTTTTCCCCGGGTCCTTTGTATTTT. Amino acid sequence: CASSFSPGPLYF.

A word on this clonotype: A single base separates this from a much larger clone, so it may be a read error. CDR3 region: CASSSGTGATDPQYF. The CDR3 DNA is TGTGCCAGCAGCTCCGGGACAGGGGCGACAGATCCGCAGTATTTT. V is TRBV11-2 and J is TRBJ2-3, with TRBD1 matching 10 bases. The germline V gene has CDR1 SGHAT and CDR2 FQNNGV. The CDR3 covers 15 residues.

The chain couples TRBV7-9 to TRBJ2-5, with D hard to call. Between the trimmed V and J ends, which lost 2 bases and 0 bases, there was a span of 7 bases. The length of the CDR3 is 14 residues. Germline loops: CDR1 SEHNR, CDR2 FQNEAQ (reference sequence). The CDR3 is CASSLRANQETQYF. In DNA, the CDR3 is TGTGCCAGCAGCTTACGGGCCAACCAAGAGACCCAGTACTTC.

This clonotype has a count of ten or more. The CDR3 protein is CATSRGSTDTQYF. The DNA for the CDR3 is TGTGCCACCTCGCGGGGGTCCACAGATACGCAGTATTTT. The J gene is TRBJ2-3, the V gene TRBV24-1; TRBD2 aligns across 7 bases. Germline V gene sequence: CDR1 KGHDR, CDR2 SFDVKD. The CDR3 spans 13 residues. The V segment lost 9 bases and the J segment 2 bases; nucleotides outside the gene matches: 4.

This clonotype has a count of ten or more. The chain employs TRBV5-1 and TRBJ2-7; a possible D gene is TRBD1 (6 bases). The germline CDR1 and CDR2 sequences are SGHRS and YFSETQ. This CDR3 contains 14 residues. V was trimmed by 0 bases and J by 2 bases, leaving 9 bases between them. CDR3 sequence: CASSLAGQAYEQYF. In DNA, the CDR3 is TGCGCCAGCAGCTTGGCGGGACAAGCCTACGAGCAGTACTTC.

This clonotype showed up many times. This sequence joins TRBV5-1 and TRBJ1-1, with D unclear. The CDR3 extends over 13 amino acids. V shed 5 bases and J shed 0 bases, with 8 bases lying between them. Germline V gene sequence: CDR1 SGHRS, CDR2 YFSETQ. The CDR3 region is CASSVEVNTEAFF. CDR3 coding DNA: TGCGCCAGCAGTGTGGAGGTGAACACTGAAGCTTTCTTT.

This clonotype was counted at least ten times. In this CDR3 the conserved last residue, phenylalanine or tryptophan, is missing, so a read error is likely. It is unclear where the CDR3 begins or ends on the DNA, so no DNA is shown, and the CDR3 is as TCRdb lists it. The chain is built from TRBV2 and TRBJ2-7; the table's D call of TRBD1 was not tested on the DNA. CDR1 and CDR2 from the germline V gene are SNHLY and FYNNEI. The CDR3 is 11 residues long, counting both termini. CDR3 sequence reads: CASSSSGGSGR.

This clonotype was observed many times. The chain links TRBV11-2 to TRBJ2-5, with 7 bases fitting TRBD1. The CDR3 contains 14 residues. The V segment lost 5 bases and the J segment 6 bases; nucleotides outside the gene matches: 9. Germline lookup yields CDR1 SGHAT and CDR2 FQNNGV. The DNA for the CDR3 is TGTGCCAGCAGCCACTTAAGGGGGCTGAAGACCCAGTACTTC. Translating gives CASSHLRGLKTQYF.

This clonotype was counted ten times or more. In DNA, the CDR3 is TGCAGTGCGCCACCTCCAGGGCGGGTTGAAGCTTTCTTT. Translated: CSAPPPGRVEAFF. This rearrangement joins TRBV20-1 to TRBJ1-1; maybe TRBD1 (5 bases). Germline values: CDR1 DFQATT, CDR2 SNEGSKA (reference sequence). V lost 6 bases and J 7 bases, leaving 18 bases between the germline ends. The CDR3 extends over 13 amino acids.

This clonotype has only a few counts. V and J are TRBV20-1 and TRBJ2-3, with TRBD2 identical over 13 bases. V gave up 6 bases and J gave up 4 bases; unmatched junction bases: 4. Germline V gene data show CDR1 as DFQATT and CDR2 as SNEGSKA (reference sequence). This CDR3 contains 14 residues. CDR3 nucleotide sequence: TGCAGTGCATCACTAGCGGGGGGGCCAGATACGCAGTATTTT. This encodes CSASLAGGPDTQYF.

Remarks on this clonotype: Compared with germline, one end of the junction differs, possibly owing to a read error. This chain uses TRBV12-3 or TRBV12-4 with TRBJ1-2, with no clear D. There are 12 residues in the CDR3. DNA of the CDR3: TGTGCCAGTAGTTACGGTTTATATGGCTACACCTTC. This encodes CASSYGLYGYTF.

This clonotype was found many times. V and J are TRBV29-1 and TRBJ2-5; 9 bases map to TRBD1. The V gene's germline CDR1 is SQVTM and CDR2 ANQGSEA. CDR3 length equals 12 residues. The junction had 4 bases not matched to a gene; V was cut back by 7 bases and J by 4 bases. The CDR3 region is CSGGQGIETQYF. The CDR3 region has the DNA TGCAGCGGTGGACAGGGGATAGAGACCCAGTACTTC.

This clonotype was recorded a few times. The chain carries TRBV5-6 and TRBJ2-1, with D perhaps matching TRBD1 or TRBD2 (5 bases each). Germline V CDR1 and CDR2: SGHDT, YYEEEE. The length of the CDR3 is 14 residues. Trimming took off 4 bases at V and 5 bases at J, with 13 bases between the two ends. In DNA, the CDR3 is TGTGCCAGCAGCCCCGAGGGACGGCACAATGAGCAGTTCTTC. Translation: CASSPEGRHNEQFF. The full variable domain, rest sourced from reference TRBV5-6 and TRBJ2-1, is DAGVTQSPTHLIKTRGQQVTLRCSPKSGHDTVSWYQQALGQGPQFIFQYYEEEERQRGNFPDRFSGHQFPNYSSELNVNALLLGDSALYLCASSPEGRHNEQFFGPGTRLTVL.

This chain joins TRBV6-2 or TRBV6-3 and TRBJ2-7; 9 bases fit TRBD2. J was trimmed by 1 base and V by 7 bases; bases with no gene match: 8. Per germline, CDR1 MNHEY and CDR2 SVGEGT. This CDR3 has 15 amino acids. The CDR3 loop reads CASTSGRGGSYEQYV. The CDR3 DNA reads as TGTGCCAGCACCTCCGGGCGGGGGGGTTCCTACGAGCAGTACGTC.

Many counts were recorded for this clonotype. V and J are TRBV4-3 and TRBJ2-2; TRBD1 is a possible D gene (5 bases). The CDR3 is 14 residues long. Trimming stripped 0 bases from V and 5 bases from J, with 7 bases between. Germline assignment: CDR1 LGHNA and CDR2 YSLEER. The CDR3 spells CASSQERGTGELFF. In DNA form, the CDR3 reads TGCGCCAGCAGCCAAGAAAGGGGAACCGGGGAGCTGTTTTTT.

About this clonotype: A much bigger clone sits one base away, suggesting this may be a read error. The J gene is TRBJ2-5, the V gene TRBV4-3, with TRBD1 matching over 8 bases. This CDR3 is built from 17 residues. Germline CDR1 LGHNA, CDR2 YSLEER. V was pared by 5 bases and J by 1 base, with 12 bases of the junction left unmatched. The CDR3 here is CASSSQVGQGAQETQYF. The CDR3 region has the DNA TGCGCCAGCAGCTCCCAAGTTGGGCAGGGGGCCCAAGAGACCCAGTACTTC.

The CDR3 loop reads CASSLSGERQFF. The CDR3 region has the DNA TGTGCCAGCAGCTTAAGCGGGGAACGGCAGTTCTTC. The chain links TRBV7-2 to TRBJ2-1; 7 nucleotides agree with TRBD2. Germline CDR1 and CDR2: SGHTA and FQGNSA. The CDR3 has 12 amino acids. The ends lost 2 bases at V and 12 bases at J; junction bases unmatched: 4.

This clonotype appeared many times. CDR3 sequence: CASSFESYEQYF. In nucleotides, the CDR3 is TGTGCCAGCAGTTTCGAATCCTACGAGCAGTACTTC. This sequence joins TRBV12-3 or TRBV12-4 and TRBJ2-7; no firm D call. The CDR3 spans 12 residues. V was cut by 3 bases and J by 1 base, with 4 bases left in between.

The chain is built from TRBV11-2 and TRBJ2-2; a weak D match, TRBD2 (7 bases). The germline V gene encodes CDR1 SGHAT and CDR2 FQNNGV. Deletions cut 4 bases from V and 5 bases from J, with 29 bases between. The CDR3 totals 20 residues. The CDR3 sequence is CASSSLTGRTRGGITGELFF. Here the CDR3 DNA reads TGTGCCAGCAGCTCGTTGACAGGCCGAACGAGGGGGGGTATAACCGGGGAGCTGTTTTTT.

This clonotype was recorded many times. The rearrangement joins TRBV20-1 to TRBJ2-1; D not resolved. Trimming removed 1 base from V and 2 bases from J, with 6 bases in between. The CDR3 spans 13 residues. Germline values: CDR1 DFQATT, CDR2 SNEGSKA (reference sequence). The CDR3 region is CSARVDTYNEQFF. In nucleotides, the CDR3 is TGCAGTGCTAGAGTTGACACCTACAATGAGCAGTTCTTC.

This clonotype showed up just a few times. The chain uses TRBV12-3 or TRBV12-4 and TRBJ2-2; weak D call: TRBD1 (6 bases). The CDR3 runs to 15 residues. The V and J ends lost 5 bases and 7 bases respectively, with 17 bases between them. The CDR3 DNA is TGTGCCAGCAGTCCGCCCCAGGGGCTGAGCGGGGAGCTGTTTTTT. Translated, it gives CASSPPQGLSGELFF.

Only a few counts were recorded for this clonotype. This chain connects TRBV18 to TRBJ1-1, with no clear D. Between the trimmed V and J ends, which lost 3 bases and 2 bases, there was a span of 13 bases. CDR1 and CDR2 from the germline V gene are KGHSH and LQKENI. This CDR3 has 15 amino acids. CDR3 loop: CASSPTQLPNTEAFF. For the CDR3, the DNA is TGTGCCAGCTCACCGACGCAACTGCCAAACACTGAAGCTTTCTTT. Full variable domain (remainder filled in from reference TRBV18 and TRBJ1-1): NAGVMQNPRHLVRRRGQEARLRCSPMKGHSHVYWYRQLPEEGLKFMVYLQKENIIDESGMPKERFSAEFPKEGPSILRIQQVVRGDSAAYFCASSPTQLPNTEAFFGQGTRLTVV.